The 21 T cell receptor beta chains in this list originate from one sample, sequenced in a study of OX40 agonist ivuxolimab in advanced cancers. Sequenced by immunoSEQ multiplex PCR; TCRdb stores in-frame clones only, minus some. The sample holds about 26,000 clones, just under 80% seen once. Here the sequenced sample was CD4+ or CD8+ T cells sorted from blood, taken in a trial of the OX40 agonist ivuxolimab. These receptors originate from an adult with an advanced solid tumor such as melanoma, head and neck, liver or kidney cancer.

The gene calls are TRBV5-4 and TRBJ2-2; 9 nucleotides agree with TRBD2. Germline V gene sequence: CDR1 SGHNT, CDR2 YYREEE (reference sequence). Trimming removed 0 bases from V and 7 bases from J; junction bases left unmatched: 4. The CDR3 extends over 15 amino acids. For the CDR3, the DNA is TGTGCCAGCAGCTTGGCGCTAGCGGGGTTCGGGGAGCTGTTTTTT. It encodes CASSLALAGFGELFF.

CDR3 sequence (DNA): TGTGCCAGCAGTTTATGGGACCCAAACTACAATGAGCAGTTCTTC. Its protein product is CASSLWDPNYNEQFF. J is TRBJ2-1 and V is TRBV27; the D call may be TRBD1 or TRBD2 (5 bases each). The V gene's germline CDR1 is MNHEY and CDR2 SMNVEV (reference sequence). V was cut by 1 base and J by 3 bases, with 10 bases left in between. The CDR3 has 15 residues.

The chain uses TRBV27 and TRBJ2-7, with 8 bases matching TRBD2. This CDR3 has 16 amino acids. J gave up 1 base and V 6 bases, and 11 bases lay outside the gene matches. Per the germline V gene, CDR1 is MNHEY and CDR2 is SMNVEV (reference sequence). The CDR3 coding sequence is TGTGCCAGCAGCCGGGGGGGGCGGGGACCTTCCTACGAGCAGTACTTC. Encoded protein: CASSRGGRGPSYEQYF.

Only one count was recorded for this clone. The J gene is TRBJ2-5, the V gene TRBV5-1; D is tentatively TRBD1 or TRBD2 (5 bases each). From germline, CDR1 is SGHRS and CDR2 YFSETQ. This CDR3 is built from 15 residues. V was cut by 0 bases and J by 8 bases, with 17 bases left in between. CDR3 loop: CASSLAGTPLDTQYF. The CDR3 coding sequence is TGCGCCAGCAGCTTGGCCGGGACGCCCTTAGACACCCAGTACTTC.

This rearrangement joins TRBV7-8 to TRBJ2-3; D assignment may be TRBD1 or TRBD2 (5 bases each). CDR1 is SGHVS, CDR2 FQNEAQ, per germline. V lost 3 bases, J lost 2 bases, and 15 bases lay in between. This CDR3 has 16 residues. For the CDR3, the DNA is TGTGCCAGCAGCTTTCCCCCGCTGGGGGTCACAGATACGCAGTATTTT. Amino acid sequence: CASSFPPLGVTDTQYF.

The chain is built from TRBV6-5 and TRBJ1-1; D unclear. Germline loops: CDR1 MNHEY, CDR2 SVGAGI. The CDR3 loop spans 14 amino acids. Trimming shortened V by 5 bases and J by 1 base, and 11 bases separated the two germline ends. The CDR3 sequence: CASSATSSNTEAFF. The CDR3 nucleotides read TGTGCCAGCAGTGCGACGTCTTCGAACACTGAAGCTTTCTTT.

This chain links TRBV5-1 with TRBJ1-1, with no clear D. Looked up from germline, CDR1 is SGHRS and CDR2 is YFSETQ. This CDR3 spans 14 amino acids. Trimming cost V 0 bases and J 1 base, with 7 bases left between them. DNA of the CDR3: TGCGCCAGCAGCTTGGCCGGCAGGAACACTGAAGCTTTCTTT. It codes for CASSLAGRNTEAFF.

CDR3 in amino acids: CASSWQAEKLFF. CDR3 coding DNA: TGTGCCAGCAGCTGGCAGGCTGAAAAACTGTTTTTT. The chain links TRBV7-8 to TRBJ1-4, with D hard to call. CDR1 is SGHVS and CDR2 is FQNEAQ in the germline V gene. This CDR3 region has 12 residues. Trimming pared 4 bases from V and 7 bases from J, leaving 7 bases between.

CDR3 in DNA: TGTGCCAGCAGTTACTCAGGGGCTAACCAAGAGACCCAGTACTTC. Its translation: CASSYSGANQETQYF. V gene TRBV6-6 combines with J gene TRBJ2-5; D is perhaps TRBD1 (5 bases). The CDR3 sequence is 15 residues long. Between the trimmed V and J ends, which lost 0 bases and 0 bases, there was a span of 8 bases. The germline gives CDR1 MNHNY, CDR2 SVGAGI (reference sequence).

V usage is TRBV28 and J usage is TRBJ2-5, with 7 nucleotides matching TRBD2. Germline loops: CDR1 MDHEN, CDR2 SYDVKM. J gave up 5 bases and V 5 bases, and 5 bases lay outside the gene matches. This CDR3 has 13 residues. CDR3 residues: CASSISGRETQYF. The DNA for the CDR3 is TGTGCCAGCAGTATATCCGGGAGGGAGACCCAGTACTTC.

This sequence joins TRBV28 and TRBJ2-7, with a possible D match to TRBD1 (5 bases). Germline lookup yields CDR1 MDHEN and CDR2 SYDVKM. The CDR3 runs to 16 residues. Trimming took 6 bases from V and 3 from J, leaving 21 bases between them. CDR3 sequence: CASRVRGRWQGYEQYF. CDR3 nucleotide sequence: TGTGCCAGCAGGGTTAGGGGTAGGTGGCAGGGCTACGAGCAGTACTTC.

The chain recombines TRBV11-2 with TRBJ2-2; weak D call: TRBD1 (5 bases). V dropped 6 bases and J dropped 4 bases, with 9 bases sitting between them. The CDR3 has 13 residues. Germline V gene lookup returns CDR1 SGHAT and CDR2 FQNNGV. The CDR3 bases are TGTGCCAGCAGGCTAAGGGGCACCGGGGAGCTGTTTTTT. It is translated as CASRLRGTGELFF.

The chain couples TRBV30 to TRBJ2-6; D possibly corresponds to TRBD2 (5 bases). Per the germline V gene, CDR1 is GTSNPN and CDR2 is SVGIG (reference sequence). The CDR3 contains 14 residues. The germline V and J ends were trimmed by 6 bases and 4 bases, with 13 bases remaining between them. CDR3: CACPTGNGANVLTF. The CDR3 DNA reads as TGTGCCTGCCCCACCGGGAACGGGGCCAACGTCCTGACTTTC.

The chain is built from TRBV5-6 and TRBJ1-5; a weak D match, TRBD1 (5 bases). Germline V gene data show CDR1 as SGHDT and CDR2 as YYEEEE. V lost 0 bases, J lost 4 bases, and 14 bases lay in between. The CDR3 contains 16 residues. The CDR3 region is CASSLGRGRGNQPQHF. The DNA of the CDR3 is TGTGCCAGCAGCTTGGGGCGGGGTAGGGGAAATCAGCCCCAGCATTTT.

V is TRBV5-1 and J is TRBJ1-2; 9 nucleotides line up with TRBD1. The CDR3 has 14 residues. J was trimmed by 8 bases and V by 5 bases; bases with no gene match: 10. Germline CDR1 and CDR2: SGHRS and YFSETQ. CDR3 nucleotides: TGCGCCAGCAGTTATAAGGACAGGGGCGACGGCTACACCTTC. This gives the protein CASSYKDRGDGYTF.

This rearrangement joins TRBV4-1 to TRBJ2-3; D call uncertain. Germline V CDR1 and CDR2: MGHRA, YSYEKL. V was cut by 5 bases and J by 1 base, with 7 bases left in between. This CDR3 has 13 amino acids. The CDR3 bases are TGCGCCAGCAGCGCAACAGGCACAGATACGCAGTATTTT. As protein: CASSATGTDTQYF.

The rearrangement joins TRBV28 to TRBJ2-1; 10 nucleotides agree with TRBD2. The CDR3 extends over 14 amino acids. From germline, CDR1 is MDHEN and CDR2 SYDVKM. With 8 bases clipped from V and 7 bases from J, the junction kept 8 bases outside the gene matches. The CDR3, as DNA: TGTGCCAGCCAACCGGGACTAGCGACGAATGAGCAGTTCTTC. Translated, it gives CASQPGLATNEQFF.

The chain joins TRBV27 to TRBJ1-1; D unresolved. CDR1 MNHEY and CDR2 SMNVEV come from the germline V gene (reference sequence). There are 18 residues in the CDR3. V was cut by 5 bases and J by 0 bases, with 22 bases left in between. CDR3 in amino acids: CASSKILGNTDMNTEAFF. The CDR3 coding sequence is TGTGCCAGCAGTAAAATACTAGGTAATACGGATATGAACACTGAAGCTTTCTTT.

The chain links TRBV25-1 to TRBJ1-1; D is unclear. The germline CDR1 and CDR2 sequences are MGHDK and SYGVNS. CDR3 length: 15 residues. With 1 base removed from V and 0 bases from J, the gap between germline ends came to 9 bases. The chain's CDR3 is CASSEFNTVNTEAFF. The CDR3 nucleotides are TGTGCCAGCAGTGAATTTAACACGGTGAACACTGAAGCTTTCTTT.

The rearrangement links TRBV9 to TRBJ2-1; D may be TRBD2 (5 bases). Trimming cost V 7 bases and J 0 bases, with 17 bases left between them. The CDR3 loop spans 16 amino acids. Germline CDR1 is SGDLS and CDR2 is YYNGEE. The CDR3: CASGQGYGSSYNEQFF. CDR3 nucleotide sequence: TGTGCCAGCGGGCAAGGGTATGGGAGCTCCTACAATGAGCAGTTCTTC.

The chain employs TRBV6-1 and TRBJ1-1; no definite D call. Germline V gene sequence: CDR1 MNHNS, CDR2 SASEGT. The CDR3 loop spans 11 amino acids. The germline V and J ends were trimmed by 11 bases and 2 bases, with 9 bases remaining between them. CDR3 in amino acids: CAGIDNTEAFF. The CDR3 nucleotides are TGTGCCGGGATAGATAACACTGAAGCTTTCTTT.